This T cell receptor beta chain derives from a study of cytomegalovirus exposure and HLA in healthy donors. Study overall: About 77 million unique TCRs from HLA-typed donors made up an early data release.

This clone was picked up a small number of times. This PCR relied on a set of 60 Vbeta primers and 13 Jbeta primers. Assay used: immunoSEQ multiplex PCR; TCRdb lists only in-frame clones, some missing. The profile shows about 150,000 clones, 8.5% to 10% of them singletons. V shed 2 bases and J shed 2 bases, with 12 bases lying between them. This CDR3 is built from 15 residues. CDR1 is SGHTA, CDR2 FQGNSA, per germline. This sequence joins TRBV7-2 and TRBJ1-2; D ambiguous. The sequenced material came from PBMCs. The sequence derives from a man aged 50-59 years in good health and CMV-seronegative. This chain's CDR3 is CASSLLLGENYGYTF. In DNA form, the CDR3 reads TGTGCCAGCAGCTTATTGCTAGGCGAGAACTATGGCTACACCTTC.